The rows below give T cell receptor beta chains drawn from one sample of a study of shared clonotypes between healthy human individuals. Sequencing was performed with immunoSEQ multiplex PCR; in TCRdb, only in-frame clones are kept and a portion is missing. The sample consists of 2 million to 2.5 million clones, about nine tenths of them appearing once. Sequencing used naive CD4+ T cells from PBMCs. Receptors were obtained from a man aged 18 to 30 in good health. Some clones in this sample may be carry-over from other donors' samples. CDR3s include the opening cysteine and the closing phenylalanine or tryptophan. The D gene is left open where the match is weak. The size field is filled for only some rows; it gives once, few, many or a size class.

abundance: NA; v_gene: TRBV28; d_gene: TRBD1; j_gene: TRBJ1-1; CDR3aa: CASSLDRGKAFF; CDR3nt: TGTGCCAGCAGTTTGGACAGGGGGAAAGCTTTCTTT
abundance: once; v_gene: TRBV5-6; d_gene: NA; j_gene: TRBJ1-5; CDR3aa: CASSLNRAQPQHF; CDR3nt: TGTGCCAGCAGCTTGAACAGGGCACAGCCCCAGCATTTT
abundance: NA; v_gene: TRBV6-5; d_gene: TRBD1; j_gene: TRBJ2-7; CDR3aa: CASSGTGSGEQYF; CDR3nt: TGTGCCAGCAGTGGGACAGGATCTGGCGAGCAGTACTTC
abundance: NA; v_gene: TRBV7-9; d_gene: NA; j_gene: TRBJ1-4; CDR3aa: CASSSGGSRVNEKLFF; CDR3nt: TGTGCCAGCAGCTCGGGGGGGTCAAGAGTTAATGAAAAACTGTTTTTT
abundance: NA; v_gene: TRBV25-1; d_gene: TRBD1; j_gene: TRBJ2-7; CDR3aa: CASTGQGYEQYF; CDR3nt: TGTGCCAGCACGGGACAGGGCTACGAGCAGTACTTC
abundance: NA; v_gene: TRBV5-4; d_gene: TRBD1; j_gene: TRBJ2-2; CDR3aa: CASSPVRGPDTGELFF; CDR3nt: TGTGCCAGCAGCCCGGTCAGGGGGCCGGACACCGGGGAGCTGTTTTTT
abundance: NA; v_gene: TRBV7-3; d_gene: NA; j_gene: TRBJ2-1; CDR3aa: CASSPSNSYNEQFF; CDR3nt: TGTGCCAGCAGCCCATCCAACTCCTACAATGAGCAGTTCTTC
abundance: NA; v_gene: TRBV9; d_gene: TRBD1; j_gene: TRBJ1-1; CDR3aa: CASSVVMDRDTEAFF; CDR3nt: TGTGCCAGCAGCGTGGTAATGGACAGGGACACTGAAGCTTTCTTT
abundance: NA; v_gene: TRBV7-9; d_gene: TRBD1; j_gene: TRBJ1-5; CDR3aa: CASSPPGQGLQPQHF; CDR3nt: TGTGCCAGCAGCCCGCCGGGACAGGGGCTTCAGCCCCAGCATTTT
abundance: NA; v_gene: TRBV28; d_gene: NA; j_gene: TRBJ2-7; CDR3aa: CASSLAMTGQSSYEQYF; CDR3nt: TGTGCCAGCAGTTTGGCAATGACAGGACAGAGCTCCTACGAGCAGTACTTC
abundance: NA; v_gene: TRBV28; d_gene: NA; j_gene: TRBJ2-7; CDR3aa: CASTPFRGALDEQYF; CDR3nt: TGTGCCAGCACCCCCTTCAGGGGGGCGCTCGACGAGCAGTACTTC
abundance: NA; v_gene: TRBV6-5; d_gene: NA; j_gene: TRBJ2-1; CDR3aa: CASSYRGGVGNNEQFF; CDR3nt: TGTGCCAGCAGTTACCGCGGGGGCGTCGGAAACAATGAGCAGTTCTTC
abundance: NA; v_gene: TRBV28; d_gene: NA; j_gene: TRBJ2-2; CDR3aa: CASSVDTPNTGELFF; CDR3nt: TGTGCCAGCAGTGTTGACACCCCGAACACCGGGGAGCTGTTTTTT
abundance: NA; v_gene: TRBV30; d_gene: TRBD1; j_gene: TRBJ1-1; CDR3aa: CAWGQVKAFF; CDR3nt: TGTGCCTGGGGACAGGTAAAAGCTTTCTTT
abundance: once; v_gene: TRBV7-2; d_gene: NA; j_gene: TRBJ1-1; CDR3aa: CASSLAWVGTEAFF; CDR3nt: TGTGCCAGCAGCTTAGCTTGGGTCGGCACTGAAGCTTTCTTT
abundance: NA; v_gene: TRBV5-1; d_gene: TRBD2; j_gene: TRBJ2-3; CDR3aa: CASSKPTLAGGTDTQYF; CDR3nt: TGCGCCAGCAGCAAGCCCACACTAGCGGGAGGGACAGATACGCAGTATTTT
abundance: NA; v_gene: TRBV7-2; d_gene: TRBD1; j_gene: TRBJ2-1; CDR3aa: CASSLVQGASYNEQFF; CDR3nt: TGTGCCAGCAGCTTAGTGCAGGGGGCTTCCTACAATGAGCAGTTCTTC
abundance: once; v_gene: TRBV5-1; d_gene: NA; j_gene: TRBJ2-3; CDR3aa: CASSPGTAPDTQYF; CDR3nt: TGCGCCAGCAGCCCCGGGACTGCTCCGGATACGCAGTATTTT